The 9 T cell receptor beta chains given below trace back to one sample, sequenced in a study of cytomegalovirus exposure and HLA in healthy donors. Profiling relied on immunoSEQ multiplex PCR, and the TCRdb table lists in-frame clones only, not all of them. The sample shows about 260,000 clones, around 90% of them seen only once. The specimen was PBMCs. These TCRs come from a woman aged 25 to 39 in good health and CMV-seronegative.

The genes are TRBV30 and TRBJ2-3, with 9 nucleotides matching TRBD2. Germline loops: CDR1 GTSNPN, CDR2 SVGIG (reference sequence). The CDR3 is made up of 15 amino acids. V shed 8 bases and J 4 bases; nucleotides not matched to a gene: 13. The CDR3 sequence is CAVSRSSGVADTQYF. The CDR3 coding sequence is TGTGCCGTGAGTAGGTCTAGCGGGGTTGCAGATACGCAGTATTTT.

The rearrangement links TRBV4-2 to TRBJ2-3, with 10 bases that match TRBD2. Losses at the gene ends were 0 bases for V and 1 base for J; bases not matched to a gene: 4. The CDR3 has 17 residues. In germline, CDR1 is LGHNA, CDR2 YNFKEQ. The CDR3 DNA reads as TGTGCCAGCAGCCAAGAGGGACTAGCGTCCCGCACAGATACGCAGTATTTT. Its protein product is CASSQEGLASRTDTQYF.

V gene TRBV16 combines with J gene TRBJ2-1, with 9 bases lining up with TRBD1. The V segment lost 2 bases and the J segment 2 bases; nucleotides outside the gene matches: 1. The CDR3 sequence is 15 residues long. The V gene's germline CDR1 is KGHSY and CDR2 FQNENV. CDR3 loop: CASSQGQGTYNEQFF. The CDR3 DNA reads as TGTGCCAGCAGCCAAGGACAGGGGACCTACAATGAGCAGTTCTTC.

The V and J genes are TRBV10-3 and TRBJ2-3; 10 nucleotides match TRBD2. The CDR3 runs 15 residues. V gave up 4 bases and J gave up 1 base; unmatched junction bases: 2. CDR1 is ENHRY and CDR2 is SYGVKD in the germline V gene. The CDR3 DNA reads TGTGCCATCAGTGTCGGGACTAGCGGCACAGATACGCAGTATTTT. It translates to CAISVGTSGTDTQYF.

V gene TRBV2 combines with J gene TRBJ2-7; no definite D call. CDR1 and CDR2 from the germline V gene are SNHLY and FYNNEI. The CDR3 length is 12 residues. The V gene lost 4 bases and the J gene lost 0 bases, with 4 bases spanning the gap. CDR3 in DNA: TGTGCCAGCAGTGTGGGCTCCTACGAGCAGTACTTC. The encoded protein is CASSVGSYEQYF.

The CDR3 coding sequence is TGTGCCTGGAGGAATCCCGGGGGCTATGGCTACACCTTC. Protein sequence: CAWRNPGGYGYTF. V is TRBV30 and J is TRBJ1-2, with D tentatively TRBD1 (5 bases). The CDR3 extends over 13 amino acids. The V end lost 3 bases, the J end lost 4 bases, and 12 bases lay between the germline ends. The germline V gene encodes CDR1 GTSNPN and CDR2 SVGIG (reference sequence).

This chain joins TRBV6-5 and TRBJ2-7; TRBD1 is a possible D gene (6 bases). Trimming took off 3 bases at V and 4 bases at J, with 13 bases between the two ends. CDR3 length: 14 amino acids. Per the germline V gene, CDR1 is MNHEY and CDR2 is SVGAGI. The CDR3 region is CASSYQGTDYEQYF. The CDR3 region has the DNA TGTGCCAGCAGTTATCAGGGGACCGATTACGAGCAGTACTTC.

The V call is TRBV4-3, the J call TRBJ2-1; the match to TRBD2 covers 12 bases. V lost 1 base and J lost 0; bases outside the gene matches: 4. Germline V CDR1 and CDR2: LGHNA, YSLEER. This CDR3 is 18 amino acids long. CDR3 sequence: CASSQGLAGEGSYNEQFF. As DNA, the CDR3 is TGCGCCAGCAGCCAAGGACTAGCGGGAGAGGGCTCCTACAATGAGCAGTTCTTC.

This clone has a handful of counts. V usage is TRBV7-6 and J usage is TRBJ2-2; D is undetermined. The V end lost 0 bases, the J end lost 7 bases, and 6 bases lay between the germline ends. Germline V gene data show CDR1 as SGHVS and CDR2 as FNYEAQ. The CDR3 runs to 13 residues. The CDR3 is CASSLAGIGELFF. CDR3 nucleotides: TGTGCCAGCAGCTTAGCAGGGATCGGGGAGCTGTTTTTT. Full variable domain (remainder filled in from reference TRBV7-6 and TRBJ2-2): GAGVSQSPRYKVTKRGQDVALRCDPISGHVSLYWYRQALGQGPEFLTYFNYEAQQDKSGLPNDRFSAERPEGSISTLTIQRTEQRDSAMYRCASSLAGIGELFFGEGSRLTVL.